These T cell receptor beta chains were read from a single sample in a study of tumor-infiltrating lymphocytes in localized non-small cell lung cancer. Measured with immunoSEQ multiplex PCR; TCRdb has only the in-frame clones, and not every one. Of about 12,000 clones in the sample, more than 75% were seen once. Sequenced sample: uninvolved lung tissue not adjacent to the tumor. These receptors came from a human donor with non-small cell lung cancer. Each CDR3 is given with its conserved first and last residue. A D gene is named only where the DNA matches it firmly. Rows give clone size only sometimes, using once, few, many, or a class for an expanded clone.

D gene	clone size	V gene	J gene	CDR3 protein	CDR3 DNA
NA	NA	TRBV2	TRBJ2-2	CASSERGTGLGTGELFF	TGTGCCAGCAGTGAACGCGGCACAGGGTTGGGGACCGGGGAGCTGTTTTTT
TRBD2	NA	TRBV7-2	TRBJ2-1	CASSSRLAGGFNEQFF	TGTGCCAGCAGCTCCAGACTAGCGGGGGGGTTCAATGAGCAGTTCTTC
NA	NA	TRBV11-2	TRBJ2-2	CASSLGSGRSGELFF	TGTGCCAGCAGCTTAGGAAGTGGGCGCTCCGGGGAGCTGTTTTTT
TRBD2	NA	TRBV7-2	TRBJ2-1	CASSLTSGTYNEQFF	TGTGCCAGCAGCCTCACTAGCGGCACTTACAATGAGCAGTTCTTC
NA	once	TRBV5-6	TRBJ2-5	CASTPGGAGTQYF	TGTGCCAGCACCCCTGGGGGGGCCGGGACCCAGTACTTC
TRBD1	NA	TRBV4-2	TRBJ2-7	CASSQDPDRGRSEQYF	TGTGCCAGCAGCCAGGATCCCGACAGGGGAAGAAGCGAGCAGTACTTC
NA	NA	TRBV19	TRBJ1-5	CASSFTGPGQPQHF	TGTGCCAGTAGTTTCACAGGGCCGGGGCAGCCCCAGCATTTT
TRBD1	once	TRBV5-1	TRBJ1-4	CASGTGGRNEKLFF	TGCGCCAGCGGTACAGGGGGGCGAAATGAAAAACTGTTTTTT
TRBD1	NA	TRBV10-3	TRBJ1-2	CAIKPGQGENYGYTF	TGTGCCATCAAACCGGGACAGGGGGAAAACTATGGCTACACCTTC
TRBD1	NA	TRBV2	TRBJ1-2	CASSETGPGYGYTF	TGTGCCAGCAGTGAGACAGGGCCAGGCTATGGCTACACCTTC
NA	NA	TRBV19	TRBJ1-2	CASSASGSVMYGYTF	TGTGCCAGTAGTGCCTCCGGGTCGGTGATGTATGGCTACACCTTC
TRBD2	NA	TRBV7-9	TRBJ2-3	CASRRTSGDTQYF	TGTGCCAGCAGGCGGACTAGTGGAGATACGCAGTATTTT
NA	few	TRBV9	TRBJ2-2	CASSVVRDDGELFF	TGTGCCAGCAGCGTAGTCAGGGACGACGGGGAGCTGTTTTTT
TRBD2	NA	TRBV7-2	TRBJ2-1	CASSLRRTSGGGEQFF	TGTGCCAGCAGCTTAAGAAGGACTAGCGGGGGAGGTGAGCAGTTCTTC
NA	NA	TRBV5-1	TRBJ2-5	CASSSTGFQETQYF	TGCGCCAGCAGCTCTACAGGATTCCAAGAGACCCAGTACTTC
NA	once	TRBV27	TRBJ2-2	CASSLSNPGGGIGELFF	TGTGCCAGCAGTTTATCTAACCCAGGGGGGGGTATCGGGGAGCTGTTTTTT
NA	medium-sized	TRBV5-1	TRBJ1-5	CASRPDGGSNQPQHF	TGCGCCAGCCGACCGGACGGTGGGAGCAATCAGCCCCAGCATTTT